The 11 T cell receptor beta chains presented below share a single source sample, sequenced in a study of Graves' ophthalmopathy and Graves' hyperthyroidism. Researchers took RNA transcripts and amplified TCR beta CDR3 regions from them. In the first round, RT-PCR was carried out with HTBI primers, and a multiplex PCR formed the second round. TCRdb reprocessed the multiplex PCR reads via MiXCR and lists one record per CDR3 protein. The sample records around 1.1 million distinct CDR3 sequences, roughly two fifths being singletons. Material for sequencing was peripheral blood or thyroid tissue (not recorded which). These receptor sequences come from an adult man with Graves' hyperthyroidism.

This clonotype was detected a few times. V and J are TRBV25-1 and TRBJ2-5; TRBD2 is a possible D gene (7 bases). Trimming stripped 1 base from V and 7 bases from J, with 16 bases between. There are 15 residues in the CDR3. Per germline, CDR1 MGHDK and CDR2 SYGVNS. DNA of the CDR3: TGTGCCAGCAGTGAATCTAGGGGGGGCCGGGGGACCCAGTACTTC. Encoded protein: CASSESRGGRGTQYF.

This clonotype was seen repeatedly, ten times or more. The chain carries TRBV7-2 and TRBJ2-5; weak D call: TRBD1 (5 bases). CDR1 and CDR2 (germline): SGHTA, FQGNSA. The CDR3 sequence is 16 residues long. V gave up 6 bases and J gave up 5 bases, with 22 bases separating them. This CDR3 reads CASRTTPGNWWETQYF. The CDR3 DNA reads TGTGCCAGCAGAACGACCCCAGGGAATTGGTGGGAGACCCAGTACTTC.

This chain links TRBV10-3 with TRBJ1-6; tentative D call: TRBD1 (5 bases). The V end was cut by 8 bases, the J end by 8 bases, with 7 bases between. The length of the CDR3 is 11 residues. The germline V gene encodes CDR1 ENHRY and CDR2 SYGVKD. The CDR3 spells CAIQGHSPLHF. CDR3 nucleotides: TGTGCCATCCAGGGACATTCACCCCTCCACTTT.

The V call is TRBV29-1, the J call TRBJ2-5; 12 nucleotides match TRBD1. This CDR3 comprises 17 residues. The germline V gene encodes CDR1 SQVTM and CDR2 ANQGSEA. The junction had 13 bases not matched to a gene; V was cut back by 3 bases and J by 5 bases. The CDR3 coding sequence is TGCAGCGTTGATCCGGGACAGGGGGCTTTGGTTCGGGAGACCCAGTACTTC. Encoded protein: CSVDPGQGALVRETQYF.

The rearrangement joins TRBV12-3 or TRBV12-4 to TRBJ2-5; no definite D call. V lost 5 bases to trimming and J lost 2 bases, with 12 bases between them. The CDR3 loop spans 14 amino acids. The CDR3 DNA reads TGTGCCAGCAGTCCCCAGCAGGTTCAAGAGACCCAGTACTTC. Translation gives CASSPQQVQETQYF.

Ten or more counts support this clonotype. The genes are TRBV12-3 or TRBV12-4 and TRBJ1-2; D remains ambiguous. The germline V and J ends were trimmed by 5 bases and 4 bases, with 8 bases remaining between them. The CDR3 is 12 amino acids. The CDR3 sequence is CASSGSRYGYTF. The CDR3, as DNA: TGTGCCAGCAGTGGGTCACGCTATGGCTACACCTTC.

This chain connects TRBV7-8 to TRBJ1-2; D may be TRBD1 (6 bases). V was pared by 3 bases and J by 7 bases, with 15 bases between. Germline-derived CDR1 and CDR2 are SGHVS and FQNEAQ. The CDR3 totals 14 residues. The CDR3 loop reads CASSLRTGIVGYTF. The CDR3 bases are TGTGCCAGCAGCTTGAGAACAGGGATAGTTGGCTACACCTTC.

Worth noting for this clonotype: Mismatch with germline at one junction end may stem from a read error. The chain employs TRBV12-3 or TRBV12-4 and TRBJ2-7; 9 bases map to TRBD2. This CDR3 region has 13 residues. DNA of the CDR3: TGTGTCAGCAGCCTAAGCGGGAGGTACGAGCAGTACTTC. Its translation is CVSSLSGRYEQYF.

The chain couples TRBV6-6 to TRBJ1-2, with unresolved D. Trimming removed 6 bases at V and 4 bases at J, with 12 bases between. The germline V gene encodes CDR1 MNHNY and CDR2 SVGAGI (reference sequence). This CDR3 is 13 amino acids long. This CDR3 reads CASSPPAVYGYTF. In DNA form, the CDR3 reads TGTGCCAGCAGCCCTCCTGCAGTCTATGGCTACACCTTC.

This clonotype turned up a few times. V gene TRBV5-1 combines with J gene TRBJ1-3, with 9 bases matching TRBD1. Germline loops: CDR1 SGHRS, CDR2 YFSETQ. V lost 4 bases and J lost 4; bases outside the gene matches: 6. This CDR3 comprises 15 residues. The CDR3 protein is CASSAGQGDGNTIYF. CDR3 sequence (DNA): TGCGCCAGCAGCGCGGGACAGGGTGACGGAAACACCATATATTTT.

This clonotype was seen more than once but under ten times. A much larger clone is a single base away; this may be a read error. The J gene is TRBJ1-1, the V gene TRBV10-2, with a weak D call TRBD1 (5 bases). V lost 10 bases to trimming and J lost 5 bases, with 17 bases between them. This CDR3 comprises 13 residues. CDR1 and CDR2 from the germline V gene are WSHSY and SAAADI. The CDR3 protein is CANSVGLRTEAFF. In DNA, the CDR3 is TGCGCCAATTCGGTGGGGCTACGGACTGAAGCTTTCTTT.